The text below deals with one T cell receptor beta chain. Its antigen is undetermined. The PCR used 60 Vbeta and 13 Jbeta primers. Some clones are missing from TCRdb's copy, which holds only in-frame ones; the method was immunoSEQ multiplex PCR. The sample holds under 150,000 clones, around 77% seen once. The entry originates in a study of cytomegalovirus exposure and HLA in healthy donors. Study details: Of all 400 or so donors who were genotyped, roughly 81% belonged to the Caucasian-associated ancestry cluster. Study results and limitations: The records held CMV serostatus as the only immune exposure information. CMV antigen specificity of three CMV-associated chains was confirmed in vitro.

Trimming removed 7 bases at V and 9 bases at J, with 21 bases between. Germline V gene lookup returns CDR1 MNHEY and CDR2 SVGAGI. This CDR3 is 14 amino acids long. The chain has TRBV6-5 and TRBJ1-1, with D unresolved. The specimen sequenced was PBMCs. This receptor was identified in a woman aged 50 to 60 in good health and CMV-seronegative. CDR3 protein: CASNNLRPSWKAFF. Here the CDR3 DNA reads TGTGCCAGCAACAACCTCAGGCCTTCGTGGAAAGCTTTCTTT.